This T cell receptor (beta chain) is drawn from a study of T cells after yellow fever vaccination. V was trimmed by 5 bases and J by 0 bases, leaving 7 bases between them. From germline, CDR1 is KGHSY and CDR2 FQNENV. The CDR3 contains 13 residues. TCRdb re-analysed the 5' RACE reads in MiXCR, keeping a single row per CDR3 protein. The sample has just over 25,000 distinct CDR3 sequences; under 7% are singletons. Whole-study results and caveats: Contamination of FACS-sorted repertoires by abundant clonotypes from the bulk population could occur. Sorted memory subsets showed almost no vaccine-responding clonotypes on day 0.

This clonotype was seen many times. This chain uses TRBV16 with TRBJ1-1, with a tentative D call TRBD1 (6 bases). Sequencing was performed on PBMCs, either bulk or a sorted T-cell subset (CD4+, CD8+, memory, or dextramer-sorted; not recorded which), taken 15 days after the yellow fever booster vaccination. This TCR was recovered from a man aged 25 to 40 who received the YFV17D yellow fever vaccine. The CDR3 protein is CASSGQLNTEAFF. DNA of the CDR3: TGTGCCAGCAGCGGACAGTTGAACACTGAAGCTTTCTTT.